The following is a T cell receptor (beta chain) sequence with its context. This clonotype has only a few counts. Its antigen remains unidentified. No base qualities exist here, and no much larger clone lies one base off it. Libraries were constructed by UMI-ligation and nested PCR. A single-stranded oligonucleotide bearing the Illumina SP2 sequence and a UMI was ligated to the 3' end of the cDNA with T4 RNA ligase 1. PCR1 used about 4 cycles (98 degrees C 15 s, 69 degrees C 30 s, 72 degrees C 40 s), and the beta primer was an equimolar mix of RC1.1 and RC1.2 that covered TRBC1 and TRBC2. Starting at PCR2, TCR alpha and beta chains were handled separately, and sample indices and Illumina adaptors were added. The UMI, placed after an 8-base spacer, consisted of 12 random nucleotides arranged as two hexamers with a spacer between them. Sequencing was done on an Illumina MiSeq using v2 2x251 paired-end chemistry, usually with roughly twelve samples per run. To boost diversity, each sequencing library was supplemented with PhiX DNA at roughly 4.5-7.5%. The paper's processing steps were these. The raw reads were converted into FASTQ with bcl2fastq and then demultiplexed by dual indices with Demultiplexor. V and J genes were assigned by Decombinator through tag matching, with a single base-pair mismatch being allowed. UMIs were used by Collapsinator to correct both sequencing errors and frequency errors caused by PCR heterogeneity. CDR3Translator converted Decombinator identifiers into nucleotide sequence, translated that sequence into amino acids, and extracted CDR3 based on C- and N-terminal motifs. Each distinct KT2 TCR was counted as one cluster of KT2 sequences that shared a single unique molecular identifier. The public reads were reprocessed in TCRdb via fastp at Q25 and MiXCR, keeping in-frame beta chains. CDR3 protein sequences are deduplicated, and each keeps its most common genes and DNA. These V and J calls rely on TCRdb rather than the paper's analysis. In this sample the table shows around 50,000 distinct CDR3 sequences, under 14% of which occur a single time. 10% of the sample is held by the ten biggest clonotypes.

These data originate in a study of quantifying T cell responses using KT2 cells listed by TCRdb under 2017. About the full investigation: RNA was DNase-treated and reverse transcribed with TCR alpha and beta constant-region primers, mostly using SuperScript III. Under optimum conditions, the efficiency of the T4 ligation step was estimated to be more than 9.5%. PCR2 was performed as a SYBR Green qPCR and was stopped at a predetermined fluorescence threshold so that over-amplification was avoided.

To test the sensitivity and accuracy of the pipeline, known numbers of KT2, a T cell clone whose TCR had already been sequenced, were spiked into unfractionated PBMC. A range of KT2-to-PBMC ratios was set up by mixing KT2 cells into a fixed number of PBMC. Findings and caveats that apply to the study as a whole: Saturation was seen in the detection of KT2 sequences when very high numbers of KT2 cells were spiked in. Counts of KT2 alpha and beta sequences scaled linearly with input KT2 cell number over several orders of magnitude. This TCR sequencing study did not compare the pipeline side by side with other TCR sequencing techniques. Even at the lowest spike-in tested, roughly one KT2 cell per 100,000 PBMC, KT2 sequences were still detected.

Cut back by 4 bases and 11 bases, the V and J ends lie 20 bases apart. The germline V gene (reference sequence) supplies CDR1 MNHEY and CDR2 SMNVEV. The CDR3, from cysteine to phenylalanine, totals 14 residues. Of the read, only the CDR3 DNA is kept; its 42 bases are in frame from base 1. This chain is built from TRBV27 and TRBJ1-1; the D gene lacks a confident call. The sequencing sample was made of PBMCs spiked with cells of the T cell clone KT2. The origin of this receptor is a human donor. The CDR3 has the sequence CASSSNARSSGAFF. The DNA sequence is given as TGTGCCAGCAGTTCGAACGCACGCTCTTCGGGGGCTTTCTTT.